This entry is about one T cell receptor (beta chain). This record belongs to a study of blood T cell repertoires in COVID-19. Germline V lookup: CDR1 SNHLY, CDR2 FYNNEI. Trimming stripped 6 bases from V and 6 bases from J, with 18 bases between. This CDR3 comprises 14 residues. All enrollees were about 18 to 89 years old and from 25 or so US areas. Clinical history reported by participants formed the basis on which cohorts were assigned. Each recovered donor of Cohort 3 presented with two negative PCRs, clearance, or symptom resolution. The protocol was immunoSEQ multiplex PCR, while the TCRdb copy is restricted to in-frame clones and leaves out a portion. The data contain roughly 300,000 clones, 90% of them singletons.

This sequence was found in a woman under 40 who had recovered from COVID-19. Source material: PBMCs or T cells enriched from blood (not recorded which). This chain uses TRBV2 with TRBJ2-7; D may be TRBD1 (6 bases). Here the CDR3 reads CASRPTGLGGEQYF. CDR3 DNA: TGTGCCAGCAGACCAACAGGGCTTGGGGGCGAGCAGTACTTC.